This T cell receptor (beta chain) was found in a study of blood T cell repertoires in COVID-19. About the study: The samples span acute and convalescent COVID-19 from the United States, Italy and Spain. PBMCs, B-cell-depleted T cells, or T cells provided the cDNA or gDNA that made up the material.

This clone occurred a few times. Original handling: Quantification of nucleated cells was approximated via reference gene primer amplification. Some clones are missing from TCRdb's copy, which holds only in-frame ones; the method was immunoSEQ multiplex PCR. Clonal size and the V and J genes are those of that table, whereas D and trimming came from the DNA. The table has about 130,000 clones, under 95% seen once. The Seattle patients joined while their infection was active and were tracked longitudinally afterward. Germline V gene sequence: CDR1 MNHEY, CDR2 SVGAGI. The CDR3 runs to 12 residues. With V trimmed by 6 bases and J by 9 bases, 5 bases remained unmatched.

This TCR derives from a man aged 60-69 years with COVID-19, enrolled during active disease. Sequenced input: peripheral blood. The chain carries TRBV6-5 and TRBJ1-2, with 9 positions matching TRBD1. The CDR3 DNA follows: TGTGCCAGCAGAACAGGGGGCGTTAGCTACACCTTC. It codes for CASRTGGVSYTF.